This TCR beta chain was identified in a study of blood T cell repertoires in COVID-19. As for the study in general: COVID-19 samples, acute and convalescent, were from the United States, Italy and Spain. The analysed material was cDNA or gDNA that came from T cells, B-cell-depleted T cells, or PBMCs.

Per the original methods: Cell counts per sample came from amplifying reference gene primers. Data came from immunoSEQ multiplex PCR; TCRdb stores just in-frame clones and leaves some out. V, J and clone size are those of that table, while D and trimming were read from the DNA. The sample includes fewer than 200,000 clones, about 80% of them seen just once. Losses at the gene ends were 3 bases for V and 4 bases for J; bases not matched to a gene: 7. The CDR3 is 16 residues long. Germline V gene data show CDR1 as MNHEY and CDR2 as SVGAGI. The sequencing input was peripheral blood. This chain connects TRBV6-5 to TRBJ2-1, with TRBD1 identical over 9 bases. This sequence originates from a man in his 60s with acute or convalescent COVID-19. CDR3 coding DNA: TGTGCCAGCAGTTATGGGGGGACAGGGATTTACAATGAGCAGTTCTTC. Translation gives CASSYGGTGIYNEQFF.